This T cell receptor beta chain came from a study of shared clonotypes between healthy human individuals. Germline loops: CDR1 LNHDA, CDR2 SQIVND (reference sequence). The CDR3 totals 14 residues. V was clipped by 3 bases and J by 0 bases, with 9 bases between them. The repertoire was sequenced with immunoSEQ multiplex PCR; TCRdb's copy has only in-frame clones and lacks some. The top ten hold roughly 1.2% of the sample, which has under 2,000,000 clones, approximately 95% seen once. In the naive CD8 group, cells lacked CD45RO and were positively selected for CCR7, so terminally differentiated effector memory CD45RA+ cells were left out. Study donors comprised healthy, HIV-negative adults devoid of recent acute infection or vaccination. Details on this clone: The sample carries other DNA sequences with the same CDR3.

The receptor's source is a man younger than 30 in good health. This chain uses TRBV19 with TRBJ2-7; possibly TRBD1 or TRBD2 for D (5 bases each). Source material: naive CD8+ T cells sorted from blood. The CDR3 coding sequence is TGTGCCAGTAGTATTCGAGGGGCCTCCTACGAGCAGTACTTC. Its translation is CASSIRGASYEQYF.